Each of the 15 T cell receptor beta chains below was sequenced from the same sample in a study of blood T cell repertoires in COVID-19 (dated by TCRdb to the early 2020s). The library was generated by the immunoSEQ multiplex PCR assay. TCRdb carries this immuneACCESS record with in-frame sequences only. Its versions omit some clonotypes, under half of them owing to an unresolved V gene in the studies checked, with the rest unexplained. This sample lists 200,000 to 300,000 clones; 88% were detected once. The ten biggest clones cover approximately 3.8% of the sample. Sequenced sample: peripheral blood. Receptors originate from a man in his sixties who had recovered from COVID-19.

V gene TRBV5-1 combines with J gene TRBJ2-1; TRBD1 agrees at 9 bases. V was clipped by 0 bases and J by 8 bases; unmatched bases: 6. The CDR3 has 15 residues. The germline V gene has CDR1 SGHRS and CDR2 YFSETQ. CDR3 bases: TGCGCCAGCAGCTTGGCGGGACAGGGAGGCGATGAGCAGTTCTTC. Translation: CASSLAGQGGDEQFF.

The J gene is TRBJ2-5, the V gene TRBV9, with TRBD2 as a possible D gene (7 bases). Trimming took 0 bases from V and 5 from J, leaving 11 bases between them. The CDR3 spans 14 residues. Germline-derived CDR1 and CDR2 are SGDLS and YYNGEE. CDR3 DNA sequence: TGTGCCAGCAGCGTAGCAAGGGGGGGGGAGACCCAGTACTTC. It specifies CASSVARGGETQYF.

The J gene is TRBJ1-6, the V gene TRBV7-9; tentative D call: TRBD1 (6 bases). The CDR3 has 17 residues. Germline CDR1 is SEHNR and CDR2 is FQNEAQ (reference sequence). Trimming removed 5 bases from V and 9 bases from J, with 23 bases in between. The CDR3 protein is CASSHLGGAVDGSPLHF. The CDR3 DNA reads as TGTGCCAGCAGCCACTTAGGGGGGGCAGTAGACGGTTCACCCCTCCACTTT.

This clone has more than one count but fewer than ten. V is TRBV19 and J is TRBJ2-1; possible D gene TRBD2, 7 bases. This CDR3 has 17 amino acids. The germline gives CDR1 LNHDA, CDR2 SQIVND (reference sequence). V gave up 1 base and J gave up 7 bases, with 20 bases separating them. In DNA form, the CDR3 reads TGTGCCAGTAGTATAGGAAGGGGGAGGGGCATTCAGAATGAGCAGTTCTTC. Translated, it gives CASSIGRGRGIQNEQFF.

This chain uses TRBV6-2 or TRBV6-3 with TRBJ2-1; 9 bases agree with TRBD2. Germline CDR1 is MNHEY and CDR2 is SVGEGT. V was clipped by 2 bases and J by 3 bases; unmatched bases: 14. CDR3 length: 19 amino acids. In DNA, the CDR3 is TGTGCCAGCAGTTACAACCGTAGGGGAAGCGGGGGGCACTACAATGAGCAGTTCTTC. Amino acids: CASSYNRRGSGGHYNEQFF.

The chain joins TRBV11-1 to TRBJ2-1; 7 bases match TRBD1. Germline V gene lookup returns CDR1 SGHAT and CDR2 FQDESV (reference sequence). This CDR3 is built from 15 residues. V trimming: 6 bases; J trimming: 0 bases; junction bases outside the gene matches: 5. CDR3 residues: CASSRPGGSYNEQFF. The CDR3 nucleotides are TGTGCCAGCAGTCGCCCAGGGGGCTCCTACAATGAGCAGTTCTTC.

The chain couples TRBV27 to TRBJ2-1; possible D gene TRBD1, 6 bases. Germline CDR1 MNHEY, CDR2 SMNVEV (reference sequence). Trimming stripped 3 bases from V and 7 bases from J, with 22 bases between. The CDR3 runs to 17 residues. Here the CDR3 DNA reads TGTGCCAGCAGTTTTTCGATTACAGGGAAGGTCATGAATGAGCAGTTCTTC. Its translation: CASSFSITGKVMNEQFF.

There are a few counts of this clone. The V gene is TRBV11-2, the J gene TRBJ2-1; weak D call: TRBD2 (5 bases). V dropped 3 bases and J dropped 4 bases, with 13 bases sitting between them. There are 15 residues in the CDR3. The germline V gene has CDR1 SGHAT and CDR2 FQNNGV. The CDR3 sequence: CASSFAAAFYNEQFF. CDR3 nucleotide sequence: TGTGCCAGCAGCTTCGCAGCGGCGTTTTACAATGAGCAGTTCTTC.

The count of this clone is one. This chain links TRBV6-6 with TRBJ1-2; 9 nucleotides align to TRBD1. Germline CDR1 reads MNHNY; CDR2 reads SVGAGI (reference sequence). V lost 6 bases, J lost 2 bases, and 13 bases stayed unmatched. This CDR3 has 17 amino acids. The CDR3 loop is CASSRPGQGPSNYGYTF. The CDR3 DNA follows: TGTGCCAGCAGCCGACCGGGACAGGGCCCCAGCAACTATGGCTACACCTTC.

The chain combines TRBV5-4 with TRBJ2-5, with TRBD1 matching 10 bases. The germline V gene encodes CDR1 SGHNT and CDR2 YYREEE (reference sequence). V shed 5 bases and J 5 bases; nucleotides not matched to a gene: 12. The CDR3 contains 16 residues. The CDR3 DNA reads as TGTGCCAGCAGTTCTGGGCGGACAGGGGGGATCGAGACCCAGTACTTC. Residues: CASSSGRTGGIETQYF.

The V and J genes are TRBV10-3 and TRBJ2-7, with 9 bases aligning to TRBD1. This CDR3 has 14 residues. Looked up from germline, CDR1 is ENHRY and CDR2 is SYGVKD. J was trimmed by 7 bases and V by 4 bases; bases with no gene match: 8. The CDR3 DNA reads TGTGCCATCAGTGCTTCGACAGGGGGGAAAGAGCAGTACTTC. This sequence encodes CAISASTGGKEQYF.

The V call is TRBV2, the J call TRBJ1-4; a possible D gene is TRBD1 (6 bases). Germline V gives CDR1 SNHLY, CDR2 FYNNEI. The CDR3 has 15 amino acids. Trimming shortened V by 1 base and J by 6 bases, and 12 bases separated the two germline ends. CDR3 nucleotides: TGTGCCAGCAGTGAAGATTGGCAGGGGTATGAAAAACTGTTTTTT. Amino acids: CASSEDWQGYEKLFF.

The genes are TRBV4-2 and TRBJ1-6, with D unclear. Trimming removed 1 base at V and 5 bases at J, with 9 bases between. Germline loops: CDR1 LGHNA, CDR2 YNFKEQ. The CDR3 contains 15 residues. CDR3 sequence: CASSQGSGNNSPLHF. The CDR3, as DNA: TGTGCCAGCAGCCAAGGTTCAGGAAATAATTCACCCCTCCACTTT.

This chain links TRBV6-5 with TRBJ2-1, with D possibly being TRBD1 (6 bases). Germline V gene lookup returns CDR1 MNHEY and CDR2 SVGAGI. The CDR3 has 16 residues. With 0 bases removed from V and 4 bases from J, the gap between germline ends came to 13 bases. CDR3 nucleotide sequence: TGTGCCAGCAGTTACTCGGGGCAGGGGCCTTACAATGAGCAGTTCTTC. It is translated as CASSYSGQGPYNEQFF.

The J gene is TRBJ2-7, the V gene TRBV14, with D maybe TRBD2 (5 bases). Between the trimmed V and J ends, which lost 4 bases and 4 bases, there was a span of 5 bases. Germline CDR1 and CDR2: SGHDN and FVKESK. The CDR3 totals 11 residues. The CDR3 loop is CASSPGYEQYF. The CDR3 DNA is TGTGCCAGCAGCCCGGGGTACGAGCAGTACTTC. The entire variable domain, with the rest obtained from reference TRBV14 and TRBJ2-7, is as follows: EAGVTQFPSHSVIEKGQTVTLRCDPISGHDNLYWYRRVMGKEIKFLLHFVKESKQDESGMPNNRFLAERTGGTYSTLKVQPAELEDSGVYFCASSPGYEQYFGPGTRLTVT.